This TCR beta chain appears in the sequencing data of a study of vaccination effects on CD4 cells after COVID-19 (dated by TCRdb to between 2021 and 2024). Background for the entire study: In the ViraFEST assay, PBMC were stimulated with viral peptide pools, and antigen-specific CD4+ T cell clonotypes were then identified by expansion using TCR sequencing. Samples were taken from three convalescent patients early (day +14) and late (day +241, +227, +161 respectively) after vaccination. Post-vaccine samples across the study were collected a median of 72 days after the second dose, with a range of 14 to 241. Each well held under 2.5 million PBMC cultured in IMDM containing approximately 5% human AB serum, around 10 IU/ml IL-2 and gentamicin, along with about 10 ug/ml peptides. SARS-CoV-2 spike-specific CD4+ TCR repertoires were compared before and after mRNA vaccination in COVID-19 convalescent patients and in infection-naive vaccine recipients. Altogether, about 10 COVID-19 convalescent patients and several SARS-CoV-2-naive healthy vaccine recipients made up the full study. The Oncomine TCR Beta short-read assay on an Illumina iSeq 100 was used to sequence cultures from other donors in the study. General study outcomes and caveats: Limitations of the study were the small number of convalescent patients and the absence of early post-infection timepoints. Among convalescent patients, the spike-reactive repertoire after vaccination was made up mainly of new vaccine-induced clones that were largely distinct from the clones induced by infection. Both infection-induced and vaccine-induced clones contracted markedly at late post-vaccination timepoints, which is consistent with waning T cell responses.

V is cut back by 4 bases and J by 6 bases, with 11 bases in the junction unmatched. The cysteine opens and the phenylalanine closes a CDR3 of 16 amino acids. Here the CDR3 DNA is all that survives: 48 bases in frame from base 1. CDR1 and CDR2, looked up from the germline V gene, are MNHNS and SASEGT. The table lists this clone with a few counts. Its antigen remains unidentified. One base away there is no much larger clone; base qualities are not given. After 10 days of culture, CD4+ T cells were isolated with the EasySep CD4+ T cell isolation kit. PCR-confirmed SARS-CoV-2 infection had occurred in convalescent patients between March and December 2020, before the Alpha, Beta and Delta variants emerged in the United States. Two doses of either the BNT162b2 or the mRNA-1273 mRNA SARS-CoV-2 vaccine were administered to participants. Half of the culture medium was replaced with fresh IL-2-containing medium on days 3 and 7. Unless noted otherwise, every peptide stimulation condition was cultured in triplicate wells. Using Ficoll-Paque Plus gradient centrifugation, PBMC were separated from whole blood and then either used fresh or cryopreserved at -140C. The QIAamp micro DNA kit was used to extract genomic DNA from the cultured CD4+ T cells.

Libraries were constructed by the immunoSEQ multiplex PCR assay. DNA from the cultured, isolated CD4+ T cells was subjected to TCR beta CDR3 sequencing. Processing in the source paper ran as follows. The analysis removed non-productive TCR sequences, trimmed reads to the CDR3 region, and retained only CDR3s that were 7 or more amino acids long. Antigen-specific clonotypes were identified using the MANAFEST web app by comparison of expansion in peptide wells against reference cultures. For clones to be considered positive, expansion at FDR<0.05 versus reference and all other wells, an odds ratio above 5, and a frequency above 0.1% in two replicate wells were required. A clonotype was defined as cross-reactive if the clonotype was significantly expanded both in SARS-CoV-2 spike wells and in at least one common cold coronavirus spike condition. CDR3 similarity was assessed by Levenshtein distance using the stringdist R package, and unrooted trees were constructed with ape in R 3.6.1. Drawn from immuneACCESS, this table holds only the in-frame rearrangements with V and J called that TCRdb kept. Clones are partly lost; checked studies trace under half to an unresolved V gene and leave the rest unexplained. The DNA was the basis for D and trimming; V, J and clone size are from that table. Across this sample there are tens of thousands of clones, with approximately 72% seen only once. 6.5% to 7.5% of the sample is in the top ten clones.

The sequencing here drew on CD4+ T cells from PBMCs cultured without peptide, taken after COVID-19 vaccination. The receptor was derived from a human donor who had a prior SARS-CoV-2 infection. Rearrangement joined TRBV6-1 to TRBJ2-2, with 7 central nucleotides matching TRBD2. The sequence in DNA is TGTGCCAGCAGTGGTTCCTTACGGGGAGGGGCCGGGGAGCTGTTTTTT. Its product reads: CASSGSLRGGAGELFF.